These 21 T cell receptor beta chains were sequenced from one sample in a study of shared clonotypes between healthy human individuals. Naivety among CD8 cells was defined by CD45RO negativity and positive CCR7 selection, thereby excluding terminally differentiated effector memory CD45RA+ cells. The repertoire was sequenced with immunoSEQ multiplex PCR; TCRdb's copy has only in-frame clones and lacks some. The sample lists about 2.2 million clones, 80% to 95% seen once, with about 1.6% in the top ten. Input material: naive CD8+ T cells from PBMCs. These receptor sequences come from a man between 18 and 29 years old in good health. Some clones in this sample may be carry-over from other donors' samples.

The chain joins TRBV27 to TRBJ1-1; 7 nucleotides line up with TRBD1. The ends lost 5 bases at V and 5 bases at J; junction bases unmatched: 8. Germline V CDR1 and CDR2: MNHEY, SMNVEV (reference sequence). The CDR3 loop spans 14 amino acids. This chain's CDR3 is CASSARQGRTEAFF. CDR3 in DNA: TGTGCCAGCAGTGCCCGACAGGGAAGAACTGAAGCTTTCTTT.

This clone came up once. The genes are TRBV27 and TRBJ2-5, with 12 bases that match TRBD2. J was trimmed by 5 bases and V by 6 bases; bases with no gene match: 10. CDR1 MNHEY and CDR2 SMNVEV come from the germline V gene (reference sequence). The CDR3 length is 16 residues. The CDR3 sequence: CASSHLLAGGLETQYF. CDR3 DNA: TGTGCCAGCAGCCATCTTCTAGCGGGAGGGTTGGAGACCCAGTACTTC.

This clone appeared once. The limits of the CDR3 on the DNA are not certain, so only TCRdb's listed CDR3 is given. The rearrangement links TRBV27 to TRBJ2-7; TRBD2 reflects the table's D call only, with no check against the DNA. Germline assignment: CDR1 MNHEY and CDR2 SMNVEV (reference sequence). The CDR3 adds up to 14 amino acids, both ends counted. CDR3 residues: CASSLYFGGYEQYF.

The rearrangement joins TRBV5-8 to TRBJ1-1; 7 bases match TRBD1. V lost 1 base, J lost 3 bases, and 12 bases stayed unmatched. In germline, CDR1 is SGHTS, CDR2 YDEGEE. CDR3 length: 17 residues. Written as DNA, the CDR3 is TGTGCCAGCAGCTTGAGGGTCGGCCAGGGGGAGGACACTGAAGCTTTCTTT. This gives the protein CASSLRVGQGEDTEAFF.

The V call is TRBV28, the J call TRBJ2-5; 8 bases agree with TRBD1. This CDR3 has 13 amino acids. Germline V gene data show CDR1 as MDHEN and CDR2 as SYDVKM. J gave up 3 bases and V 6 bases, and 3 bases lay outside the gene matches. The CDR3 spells CASRMTGEETQYF. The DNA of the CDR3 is TGTGCCAGCAGAATGACAGGGGAAGAGACCCAGTACTTC.

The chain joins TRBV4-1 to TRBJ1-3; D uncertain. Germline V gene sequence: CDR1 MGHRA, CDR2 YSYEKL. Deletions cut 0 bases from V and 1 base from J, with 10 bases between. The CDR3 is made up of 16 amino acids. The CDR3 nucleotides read TGCGCCAGCAGCCAAGATTGGTCCAGGTCTGGAAACACCATATATTTT. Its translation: CASSQDWSRSGNTIYF.

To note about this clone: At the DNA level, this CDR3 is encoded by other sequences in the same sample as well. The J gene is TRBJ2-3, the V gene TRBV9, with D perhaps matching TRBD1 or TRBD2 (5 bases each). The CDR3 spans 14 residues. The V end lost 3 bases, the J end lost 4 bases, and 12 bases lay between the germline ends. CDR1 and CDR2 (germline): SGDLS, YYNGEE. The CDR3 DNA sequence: TGTGCCAGCAGCGCATCAGGGAGCGCAGATACGCAGTATTTT. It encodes CASSASGSADTQYF.

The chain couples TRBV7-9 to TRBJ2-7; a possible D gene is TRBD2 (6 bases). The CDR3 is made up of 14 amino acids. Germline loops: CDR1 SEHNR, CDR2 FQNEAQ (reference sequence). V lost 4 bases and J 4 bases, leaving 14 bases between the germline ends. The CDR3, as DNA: TGTGCCAGCAGCTCCGTCGGGAGTCGATACGAGCAGTACTTC. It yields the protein CASSSVGSRYEQYF.

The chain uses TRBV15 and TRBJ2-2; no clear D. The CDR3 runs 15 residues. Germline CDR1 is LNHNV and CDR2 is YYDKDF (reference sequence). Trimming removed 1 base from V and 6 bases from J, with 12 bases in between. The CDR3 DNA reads TGTGCCACCAGCAGAGGTCCCGGAATCGCCGGGGAGCTGTTTTTT. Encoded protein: CATSRGPGIAGELFF.

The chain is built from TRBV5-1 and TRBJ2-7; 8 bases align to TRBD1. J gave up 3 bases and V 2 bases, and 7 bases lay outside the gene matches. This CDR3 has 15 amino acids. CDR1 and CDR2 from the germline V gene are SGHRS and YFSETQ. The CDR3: CASSFSRTGYYEQYF. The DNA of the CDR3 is TGCGCCAGCAGCTTTTCTAGGACAGGGTACTACGAGCAGTACTTC.

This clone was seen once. This CDR3 is CASSEGGRANVLTF. The CDR3 DNA is TGTGCCAGCAGCGAAGGGGGTAGGGCCAACGTCCTGACTTTC. V is TRBV25-1 and J is TRBJ2-6; possibly TRBD1 for D (6 bases). V was shortened by 6 bases and J by 5 bases, with 11 bases between the two germline ends. Germline loops: CDR1 MGHDK, CDR2 SYGVNS. This CDR3 has 14 amino acids.

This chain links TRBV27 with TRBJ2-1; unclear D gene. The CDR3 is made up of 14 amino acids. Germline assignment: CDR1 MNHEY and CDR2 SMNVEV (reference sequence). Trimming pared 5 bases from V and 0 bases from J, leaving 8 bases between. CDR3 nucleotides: TGTGCCAGCAGTCCTATGAGCTCCTACAATGAGCAGTTCTTC. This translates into CASSPMSSYNEQFF.

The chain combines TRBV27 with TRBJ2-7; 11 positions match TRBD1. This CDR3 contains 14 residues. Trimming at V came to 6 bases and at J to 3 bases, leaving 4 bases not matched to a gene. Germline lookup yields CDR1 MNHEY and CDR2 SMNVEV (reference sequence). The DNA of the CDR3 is TGTGCCAGCAGGGTCGGGACAGGGGGCTACGAGCAGTACTTC. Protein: CASRVGTGGYEQYF.

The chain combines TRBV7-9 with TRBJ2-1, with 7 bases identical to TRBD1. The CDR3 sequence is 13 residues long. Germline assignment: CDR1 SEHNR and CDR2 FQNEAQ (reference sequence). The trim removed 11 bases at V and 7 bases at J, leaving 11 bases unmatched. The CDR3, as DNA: TGTGCCCTCGAGGGGGCGAATTTGAATGAGCAGTTCTTC. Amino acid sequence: CALEGANLNEQFF.

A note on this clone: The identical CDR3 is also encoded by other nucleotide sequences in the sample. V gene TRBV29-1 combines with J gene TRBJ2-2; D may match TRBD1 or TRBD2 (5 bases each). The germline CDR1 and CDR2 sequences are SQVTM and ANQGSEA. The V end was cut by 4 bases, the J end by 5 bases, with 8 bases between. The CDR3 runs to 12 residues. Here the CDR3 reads CSVVWGTGELFF. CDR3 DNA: TGCAGCGTTGTTTGGGGGACCGGGGAGCTGTTTTTT.

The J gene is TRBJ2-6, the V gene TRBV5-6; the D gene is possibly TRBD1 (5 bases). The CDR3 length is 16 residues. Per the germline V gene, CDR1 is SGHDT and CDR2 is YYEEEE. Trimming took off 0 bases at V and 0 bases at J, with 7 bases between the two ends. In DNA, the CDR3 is TGTGCCAGCAGCTTGGGACAGTCCTCTGGGGCCAACGTCCTGACTTTC. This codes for CASSLGQSSGANVLTF.

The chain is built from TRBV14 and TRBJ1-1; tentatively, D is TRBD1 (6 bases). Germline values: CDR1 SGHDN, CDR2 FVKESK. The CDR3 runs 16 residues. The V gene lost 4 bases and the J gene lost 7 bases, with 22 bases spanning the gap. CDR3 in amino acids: CASSPQGRLFVHEAFF. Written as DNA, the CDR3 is TGTGCCAGCAGCCCCCAGGGGAGGTTGTTCGTACATGAAGCTTTCTTT.

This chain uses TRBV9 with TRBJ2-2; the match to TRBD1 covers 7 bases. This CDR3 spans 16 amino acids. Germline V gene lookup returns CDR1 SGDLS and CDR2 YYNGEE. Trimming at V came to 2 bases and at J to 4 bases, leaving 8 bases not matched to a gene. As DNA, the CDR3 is TGTGCCAGCAGCGTTCCGAGGGGGCGGATCACCGGGGAGCTGTTTTTT. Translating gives CASSVPRGRITGELFF.

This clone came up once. CDR3 DNA: TGTGCCAGCAGTTTAGCGGCACTAGTATCCTACAATGAGCAGTTCTTC. Residues: CASSLAALVSYNEQFF. This chain uses TRBV28 with TRBJ2-1; TRBD2 is a possible D gene (5 bases). V gave up 2 bases and J gave up 1 base, with 12 bases separating them. CDR1 is MDHEN, CDR2 SYDVKM, per germline. The CDR3 consists of 16 residues.

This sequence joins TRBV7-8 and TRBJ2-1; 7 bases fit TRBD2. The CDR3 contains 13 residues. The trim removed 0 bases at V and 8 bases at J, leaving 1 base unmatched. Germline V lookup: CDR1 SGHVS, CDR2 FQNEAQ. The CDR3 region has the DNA TGTGCCAGCAGCTTAGCTCTAGCGGATGAGCAGTTCTTC. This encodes CASSLALADEQFF.

The CDR3 reads CASSYPEGNTEAFF. CDR3 nucleotide sequence: TGTGCCAGCAGTTATCCAGAGGGGAACACTGAAGCTTTCTTT. V is TRBV11-2 and J is TRBJ1-1; D ambiguous. In germline, CDR1 is SGHAT, CDR2 FQNNGV. Between the trimmed V and J ends, which lost 6 bases and 1 base, there was a span of 12 bases. The CDR3 length is 14 residues. The complete variable domain, with remaining parts taken from reference TRBV11-2 and TRBJ1-1, reads EAGVAQSPRYKIIEKRQSVAFWCNPISGHATLYWYQQILGQGPKLLIQFQNNGVVDDSQLPKDRFSAERLKGVDSTLKIQPAKLEDSAVYLCASSYPEGNTEAFFGQGTRLTVV.